This T cell receptor (beta chain) was retrieved from a study of blood T cells in healthy people across ages (dated by TCRdb to between 2014 and 2016). General notes on the study: In model experiments, template switching captured roughly one uniquely barcoded TCR beta cDNA molecule for every two T cells. The study measured age-related changes in TCR beta repertoire diversity using deep sequencing normalized with unique cDNA molecular identifiers. Four age groups were formed from the donors: young (average about 15 years), middle-aged (less than 40), aged (around 68) and long-lived (roughly 81). For two donors (one aged 18 to 29 and one aged 80 or older), the study analyzed two additional independent replicas of 1 million unique cDNA reads from the same blood draw. To avoid experimental bias, donors of different ages were randomly spread across the sequencing lanes.

This clonotype was counted ten times or more. The antigen this receptor binds is unknown. It has no much larger one-base neighbor in the sample; base qualities were not kept. General findings and caveats noted by the study authors: Conclusive comparison of naive and antigen-experienced compartments was prevented by the profiling of bulk unsorted PBMCs. Donor CMV infection status was unknown, potentially confounding age-related changes in expanded clonotypes. The long-lived group showed more naive CD4+ T cells, fewer expanded clones and increased TCR diversity than the aged group, suggesting age selection. As age increased, observed TCR beta diversity per million T cells dropped in a roughly linear way, and a significant reduction was already evident by age around 41. Estimates of total diversity based on one million sequenced T cells were regarded as lower bounds and as underestimates. The percentage of naive T cells measured by flow cytometry correlated strongly with observed TCR beta diversity.

Library method: 5' RACE. Sequencer: Illumina HiSeq 2500. A second PCR of roughly 6 to 11 cycles was run with a J-beta primer mix and a sample-barcoded 5' primer. A template-switch 5' adaptor carrying 12 random nucleotides introduced a unique molecular identifier onto each TCR beta cDNA molecule. Each sample yielded at least 3 million CDR3-containing paired-end reads. First-strand cDNA was synthesized from all RNA with the Mint cDNA synthesis kit, primed by a TRBC-specific oligonucleotide. Following uracil-DNA glycosylase treatment, a first 18-cycle PCR with universal primers M1SS and BC2_uni_R was performed on all cDNA. The authors' pipeline ran thus. Each sample was normalized by randomly selecting 1 million high-quality reads, each carrying a distinct molecular identifier. Instead of being binned into consensus sequences, reads that shared molecular identifiers were thrown out. CDR3 identification, clonotype clustering and error correction used MiTCR with a Q25 quality threshold and the strictest error-elimination algorithm. A nonparametric unseen species model using Euler transformation provided a lower-bound estimate of total TCR beta diversity. TCRdb reran the public reads through fastp at Q25 and MiXCR, keeping productive beta chains. Each CDR3 protein gets just one entry, which takes the most common genes and DNA from the rows behind it. TCRdb's processing, not the authors', yielded these V and J calls. For this sample there are about 280,000 distinct CDR3 sequences; 25% to 30% appear just once. The biggest ten clones account for approximately 28% of the sample.

The donors were some 39 Caucasian individuals from Russia, aged roughly 6 to 100 years, who were systemically healthy. About 10 milliliters of peripheral blood were drawn from each donor into EDTA-treated Vacutainer tubes. Ficoll-Paque density-gradient centrifugation was used to isolate PBMCs, with at least 6 million obtained per sample. Trizol reagent was used to extract total RNA from the PBMCs, yielding at least 6 micrograms per sample. For every donor, an aliquot of PBMCs went through flow cytometry to measure the percentages of naive CD45RAhigh/CD27high T cells. Reading from cysteine to phenylalanine, the CDR3 counts 17 amino acids. Kept here is only the CDR3 DNA, which spans 51 bases and is read in frame from base 1. V loses 0 bases, J loses 0 bases, and the germline ends lie 15 bases apart. The germline V gene (reference sequence) provides CDR1 DFQATT and CDR2 SNEGSKA.

This sequence originates from a woman between 65 and 79 years old in good health. Material: blood. The rearranged chain carries TRBV20-1 and TRBJ2-1, with no reliable assignment of the D segment. In nucleotides, the sequence is TGCAGTGCTAGAGATCTGACGGCGTACAGCTCCTACAATGAGCAGTTCTTC. The resulting protein is CSARDLTAYSSYNEQFF.